This T cell receptor (beta chain) was observed in a study of CD8+CD57+ T cells in acquired aplastic anemia. Using genomic DNA as the template, TCR beta VDJ and CDR3 profiling was carried out. TCRdb re-called the reads through MiXCR, storing one row per CDR3 protein. The repertoire holds 150,000 to 200,000 distinct CDR3 sequences, with around half as singletons. Patients who underwent sequencing had shown CD8+CD57+ cell expansion by flow cytometry. Patients uniformly had severe acquired aplastic anemia. This clonotype appeared many times. Germline CDR1 reads LGHNA; CDR2 reads YSLEER. This CDR3 has 15 residues. Trimming took off 4 bases at V and 4 bases at J, with 16 bases between the two ends.

Material: sorted CD4+, CD8+, or CD8+CD57+ T cells (not recorded which) from PBMCs. The chain is built from TRBV4-3 and TRBJ1-2, with D possibly being TRBD1 (5 bases). The sequence was obtained from a human donor with aplastic anemia. The CDR3 loop reads CASSRERGRSYGYTF. The CDR3, as DNA: TGCGCCAGCAGCCGAGAGAGGGGACGGTCCTATGGCTACACCTTC.